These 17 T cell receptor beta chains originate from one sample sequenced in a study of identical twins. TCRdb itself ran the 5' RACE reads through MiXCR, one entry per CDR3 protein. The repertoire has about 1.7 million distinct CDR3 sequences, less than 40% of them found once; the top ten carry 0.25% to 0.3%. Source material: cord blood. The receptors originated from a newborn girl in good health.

CDR3 bases: TGTGCCTGGAGCCAAGGGCTAGCGGGGCCCAATGAGCAGTTCTTC. Translation: CAWSQGLAGPNEQFF. The rearrangement uses TRBV30 and TRBJ2-1; 9 bases fit TRBD2. CDR3 length: 15 residues. From germline, CDR1 is GTSNPN and CDR2 SVGIG (reference sequence). V gave up 3 bases and J gave up 6 bases; unmatched junction bases: 9. Looking up the rest from reference TRBV30 and TRBJ2-1 gives the full variable domain: SQTIHQWPATLVQPVGSPLSLECTVEGTSNPNLYWYRQAAGRGLQLLFYSVGIGQISSEVPQNLSASRPQDRQFILSSKKLLLSDSGFYLCAWSQGLAGPNEQFFGPGTRLTVL.

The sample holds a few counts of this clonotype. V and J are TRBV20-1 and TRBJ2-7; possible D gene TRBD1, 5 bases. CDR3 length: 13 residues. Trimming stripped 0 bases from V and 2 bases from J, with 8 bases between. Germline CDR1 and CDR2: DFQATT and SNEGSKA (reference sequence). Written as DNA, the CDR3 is TGCAGTGCTAGAGACGACAGACCCTACGAGCAGTACTTC. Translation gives CSARDDRPYEQYF.

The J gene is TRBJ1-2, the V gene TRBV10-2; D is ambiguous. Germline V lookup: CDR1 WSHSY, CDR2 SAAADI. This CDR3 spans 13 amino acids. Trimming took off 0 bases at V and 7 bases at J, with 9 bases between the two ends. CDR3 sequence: CASSESRACGYTF. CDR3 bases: TGCGCCAGCAGTGAGTCACGGGCTTGTGGCTACACCTTC.

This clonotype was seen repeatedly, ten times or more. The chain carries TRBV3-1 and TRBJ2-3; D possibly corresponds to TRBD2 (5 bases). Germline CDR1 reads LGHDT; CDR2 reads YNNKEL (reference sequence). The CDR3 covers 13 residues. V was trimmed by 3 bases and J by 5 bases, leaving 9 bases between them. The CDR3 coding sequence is TGTGCCAGCAGCCAGAAAGGAGGAGATACGCAGTATTTT. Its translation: CASSQKGGDTQYF.

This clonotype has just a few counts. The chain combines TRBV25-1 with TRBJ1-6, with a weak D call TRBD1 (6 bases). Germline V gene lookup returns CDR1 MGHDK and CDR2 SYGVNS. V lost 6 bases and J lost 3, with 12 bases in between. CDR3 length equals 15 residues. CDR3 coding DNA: TGTGCCAGCAGCCCCTCCAGGGGCTATAATTCACCCCTCCACTTT. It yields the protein CASSPSRGYNSPLHF.

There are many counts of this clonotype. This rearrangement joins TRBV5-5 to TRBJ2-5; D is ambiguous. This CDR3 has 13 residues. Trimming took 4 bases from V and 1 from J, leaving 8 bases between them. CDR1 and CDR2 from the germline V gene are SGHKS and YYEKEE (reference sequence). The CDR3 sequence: CASSVQVQETQYF. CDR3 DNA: TGTGCCAGCAGCGTCCAGGTCCAAGAGACCCAGTACTTC.

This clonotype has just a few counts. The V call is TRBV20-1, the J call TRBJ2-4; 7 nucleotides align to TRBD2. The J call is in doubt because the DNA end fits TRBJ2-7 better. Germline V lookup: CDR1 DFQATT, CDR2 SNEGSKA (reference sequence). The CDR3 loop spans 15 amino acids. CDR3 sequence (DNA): TGCAGTGCTAGAGATGCGGAGCGGGGCCTCTACGAGCAGTACTTC. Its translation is CSARDAERGLYEQYF.

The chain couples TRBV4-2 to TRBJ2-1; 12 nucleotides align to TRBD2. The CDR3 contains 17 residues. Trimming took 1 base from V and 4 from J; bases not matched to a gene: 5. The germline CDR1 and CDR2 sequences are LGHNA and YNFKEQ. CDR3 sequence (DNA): TGTGCCAGCAGCCAAGTTTCTAGCGGGAGGGTGTACAATGAGCAGTTCTTC. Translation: CASSQVSSGRVYNEQFF.

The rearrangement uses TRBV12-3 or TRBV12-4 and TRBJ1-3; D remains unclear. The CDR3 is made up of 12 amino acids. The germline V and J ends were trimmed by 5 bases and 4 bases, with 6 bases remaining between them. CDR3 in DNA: TGTGCCAGCAGTACCAGAGGAAACACCATATATTTT. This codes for CASSTRGNTIYF.

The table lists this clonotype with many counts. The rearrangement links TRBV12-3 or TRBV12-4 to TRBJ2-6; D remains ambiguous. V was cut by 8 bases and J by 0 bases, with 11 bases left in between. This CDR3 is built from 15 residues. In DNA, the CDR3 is TGTGCCAGCTTCGGCCCTCTCTCTGGGGCCAACGTCCTGACTTTC. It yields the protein CASFGPLSGANVLTF.

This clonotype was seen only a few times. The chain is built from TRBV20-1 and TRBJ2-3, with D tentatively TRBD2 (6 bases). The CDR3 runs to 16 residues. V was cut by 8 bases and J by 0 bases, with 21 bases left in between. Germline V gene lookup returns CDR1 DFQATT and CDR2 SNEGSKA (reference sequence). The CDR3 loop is CSKTRLARASTDTQYF. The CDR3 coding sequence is TGCAGTAAGACTAGATTGGCGCGGGCAAGCACAGATACGCAGTATTTT.

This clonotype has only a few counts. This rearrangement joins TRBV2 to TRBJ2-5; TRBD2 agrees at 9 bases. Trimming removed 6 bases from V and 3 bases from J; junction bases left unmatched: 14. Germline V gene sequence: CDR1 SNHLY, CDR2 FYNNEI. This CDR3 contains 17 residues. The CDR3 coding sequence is TGTGCCAGCAGGGGTCTAGCGGGGTGGGTTGCGGAAGAGACCCAGTACTTC. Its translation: CASRGLAGWVAEETQYF.

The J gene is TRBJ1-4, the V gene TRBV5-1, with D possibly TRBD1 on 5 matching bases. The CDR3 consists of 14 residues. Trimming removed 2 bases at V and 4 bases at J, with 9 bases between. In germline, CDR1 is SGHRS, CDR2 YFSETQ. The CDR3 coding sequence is TGCGCCAGCAGCTTCGGGGCTATTAATGAAAAACTGTTTTTT. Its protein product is CASSFGAINEKLFF.

As DNA, the CDR3 is TGTGCCTGGGCGGGGGGCAATCAGCCCCAGCATTTT. Amino acid sequence: CAWAGGNQPQHF. The V gene is TRBV30, the J gene TRBJ1-5; tentatively, D is TRBD1 (5 bases). Trimming cost V 5 bases and J 2 bases, with 7 bases left between them. CDR3 length equals 12 residues. Germline CDR1 is GTSNPN and CDR2 is SVGIG (reference sequence).

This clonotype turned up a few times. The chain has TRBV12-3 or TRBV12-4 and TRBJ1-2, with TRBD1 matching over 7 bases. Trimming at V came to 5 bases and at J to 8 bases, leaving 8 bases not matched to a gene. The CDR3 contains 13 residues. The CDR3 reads CASSPDRVVGYTF. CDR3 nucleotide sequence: TGTGCCAGCAGTCCAGACAGGGTGGTGGGCTACACCTTC.

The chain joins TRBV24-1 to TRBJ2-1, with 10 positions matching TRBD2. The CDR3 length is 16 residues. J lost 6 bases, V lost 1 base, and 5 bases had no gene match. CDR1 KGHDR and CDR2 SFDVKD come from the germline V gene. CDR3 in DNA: TGTGCCACCAGTGATTTCGAGGCTAGCGGGAGCAATGAGCAGTTCTTC. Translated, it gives CATSDFEASGSNEQFF.

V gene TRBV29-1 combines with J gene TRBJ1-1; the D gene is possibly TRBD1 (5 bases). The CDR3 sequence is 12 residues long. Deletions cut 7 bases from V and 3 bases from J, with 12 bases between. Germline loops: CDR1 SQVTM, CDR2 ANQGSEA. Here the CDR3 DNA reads TGCAGCGCCAGGGACGTGGACACTGAAGCTTTCTTT. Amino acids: CSARDVDTEAFF.